One and the same sample provided the 16 T cell receptor beta chains below, sequenced in a study of T cell responses to AZD1222 COVID-19 vaccine. TCRdb keeps only in-frame clones here, not all; method: immunoSEQ multiplex PCR. The sample holds around 180,000 clones, approximately 86% seen once. The sample consisted of peripheral blood, taken on day 0 of AZD1222 vaccination. The source of these receptors is an adult in good health.

The V gene is TRBV27, the J gene TRBJ2-7; either TRBD1 or TRBD2 may supply D (5 bases each). This CDR3 region has 12 residues. Trimming removed 3 bases at V and 7 bases at J, with 10 bases between. CDR1 and CDR2 (germline): MNHEY, SMNVEV (reference sequence). CDR3 residues: CASSFRGGEQYF. CDR3 DNA: TGTGCCAGCAGTTTTAGGGGCGGGGAGCAGTACTTC.

The J gene is TRBJ2-7, the V gene TRBV3-1 (or the pseudogene TRBV3-2), with unresolved D. This CDR3 has 13 residues. The V gene's germline CDR1 is LGHDT and CDR2 YNNKEL (reference sequence). Trimming pared 4 bases from V and 3 bases from J, leaving 10 bases between. The CDR3 nucleotides read TGTGCCAGCAGCCCCGACCTTTACTACGAGCAGTACTTC. Its translation: CASSPDLYYEQYF.

CDR3 coding DNA: TGCGCCAGCAGCCAAGAAGGTCCCGGGGACCCCACCTACGAGCAGTACTTC. It codes for CASSQEGPGDPTYEQYF. This chain links TRBV4-3 with TRBJ2-7, with D perhaps given as TRBD1 or TRBD2 (5 bases each). CDR1 is LGHNA and CDR2 is YSLEER in the germline V gene. This CDR3 comprises 17 residues. Trimming cost V 0 bases and J 2 bases, with 17 bases left between them.

The V and J genes are TRBV6-5 and TRBJ2-7, with 7 bases matching TRBD1. After removal of 6 bases from V and 12 bases from J, the junction contained 14 bases not matched to a gene. This CDR3 is 13 amino acids long. CDR1 is MNHEY and CDR2 is SVGAGI in the germline V gene. The DNA of the CDR3 is TGTGCCAGCAGAGCATCAGGGGGACCGTCGGTGTACTTC. Residues: CASRASGGPSVYF.

The gene calls are TRBV6-2 or TRBV6-3 and TRBJ2-7; D gene unclear. The V and J ends lost 6 bases and 6 bases respectively, with 15 bases between them. CDR1 is MNHEY and CDR2 is SVGEGT in the germline V gene. The CDR3 is 13 amino acids. In nucleotides, the CDR3 is TGTGCCAGCAGCCCCTCAGTCACGGGCGAGCAGTACTTC. Translating it yields CASSPSVTGEQYF.

The chain is built from TRBV14 and TRBJ2-7; no reliable D call. From germline, CDR1 is SGHDN and CDR2 FVKESK. The CDR3 is made up of 13 amino acids. Trimming pared 5 bases from V and 4 bases from J, leaving 12 bases between. As DNA, the CDR3 is TGTGCCAGCAGCTCTACGGGCCTTTACGAGCAGTACTTC. This translates into CASSSTGLYEQYF.

V and J are TRBV7-6 and TRBJ2-7, with D perhaps given as TRBD1 or TRBD2 (6 bases each). Germline lookup yields CDR1 SGHVS and CDR2 FNYEAQ. The CDR3 has 16 amino acids. The V and J ends lost 6 bases and 2 bases respectively, with 20 bases between them. Here the CDR3 reads CASSPFTGRTPYEQYF. The CDR3 DNA reads as TGTGCCAGCAGTCCTTTTACAGGGAGGACCCCCTACGAGCAGTACTTC.

The rearrangement uses TRBV7-2 and TRBJ2-7, with D unresolved. The length of the CDR3 is 14 residues. CDR1 SGHTA and CDR2 FQGNSA come from the germline V gene. Trimming removed 1 base at V and 2 bases at J, with 9 bases between. In DNA, the CDR3 is TGTGCCAGCAGCTTAGAAGGTCAGACCTACGAGCAGTACTTC. Amino acid sequence: CASSLEGQTYEQYF. The full variable domain, rest sourced from reference TRBV7-2 and TRBJ2-7, is GAGVSQSPSNKVTEKGKDVELRCDPISGHTALYWYRQSLGQGLEFLIYFQGNSAPDKSGLPSDRFSAERTGGSVSTLTIQRTQQEDSAVYLCASSLEGQTYEQYFGPGTRLTVT.

The rearrangement uses TRBV4-1 and TRBJ2-3, with D unclear. The CDR3 is made up of 14 amino acids. V shed 3 bases and J shed 0 bases, with 7 bases lying between them. The germline V gene has CDR1 MGHRA and CDR2 YSYEKL. The CDR3 spells CASSHSFSTDTQYF. CDR3 sequence (DNA): TGCGCCAGCAGCCACAGCTTTAGCACAGATACGCAGTATTTT.

This sequence joins TRBV28 and TRBJ1-4; no definite D call. The V gene lost 3 bases and the J gene lost 2 bases, with 4 bases spanning the gap. Looked up from germline, CDR1 is MDHEN and CDR2 is SYDVKM. CDR3 size: 13 residues. This CDR3 reads CASSLSTNEKLFF. The CDR3 bases are TGTGCCAGCAGTTTGTCGACTAATGAAAAACTGTTTTTT. Looking up the rest from reference TRBV28 and TRBJ1-4 gives the full variable domain: DVKVTQSSRYLVKRTGEKVFLECVQDMDHENMFWYRQDPGLGLRLIYFSYDVKMKEKGDIPEGYSVSREKKERFSLILESASTNQTSMYLCASSLSTNEKLFFGSGTQLSVL.

Of note for this clone: The sample carries other DNA sequences with the same CDR3. V usage is TRBV19 and J usage is TRBJ1-1, with D possibly matching TRBD1 (6 bases). The CDR3 loop spans 13 amino acids. V lost 6 bases and J lost 1, with 9 bases in between. Germline values: CDR1 LNHDA, CDR2 SQIVND (reference sequence). Here the CDR3 DNA reads TGTGCCAGTAGAACGACAGGGAACACTGAAGCTTTCTTT. It encodes CASRTTGNTEAFF.

The rearrangement joins TRBV6-1 to TRBJ1-5; D ambiguous. The CDR3 is 13 residues long. Germline-derived CDR1 and CDR2 are MNHNS and SASEGT. The germline V and J ends were trimmed by 0 bases and 3 bases, with 3 bases remaining between them. CDR3 DNA sequence: TGTGCCAGCAGTGAAGCGTCCAATCAGCCCCAGCATTTT. Its protein is CASSEASNQPQHF.

In DNA form, the CDR3 reads TGCGCCAGCAGCTTGGTGACACCAGGGGCTTCAAGTAACTATGGCTACACCTTC. This translates into CASSLVTPGASSNYGYTF. The chain uses TRBV5-1 and TRBJ1-2; maybe TRBD1 (6 bases). V was clipped by 0 bases and J by 1 base, with 19 bases between them. The CDR3 spans 18 residues. Germline V gene data show CDR1 as SGHRS and CDR2 as YFSETQ. Using reference TRBV5-1 and TRBJ1-2 for the parts outside the CDR3, the full variable domain is KAGVTQTPRYLIKTRGQQVTLSCSPISGHRSVSWYQQTPGQGLQFLFEYFSETQRNKGNFPGRFSGRQFSNSRSEMNVSTLELGDSALYLCASSLVTPGASSNYGYTFGSGTRLTVV.

The chain employs TRBV7-9 and TRBJ2-1; 9 nucleotides line up with TRBD2. J lost 0 bases, V lost 8 bases, and 11 bases had no gene match. Germline V CDR1 and CDR2: SEHNR, FQNEAQ (reference sequence). The CDR3 has 17 amino acids. In nucleotides, the CDR3 is TGTGCCAGCCTTCCTGTAGCGGGGGAAAGCTCCTACAATGAGCAGTTCTTC. Amino acids: CASLPVAGESSYNEQFF.

The chain carries TRBV5-8 and TRBJ2-7, with TRBD1 identical over 12 bases. Germline V lookup: CDR1 SGHTS, CDR2 YDEGEE. CDR3 length: 15 amino acids. V lost 4 bases, J lost 4 bases, and 6 bases stayed unmatched. Here the CDR3 reads CASSLRDRGPYEQYF. The DNA of the CDR3 is TGTGCCAGCAGCCTCCGGGACAGGGGGCCTTACGAGCAGTACTTC.

This chain links TRBV6-5 with TRBJ1-1, with 7 bases that match TRBD1. V gave up 8 bases and J gave up 1 base; unmatched junction bases: 7. CDR3 size: 14 residues. CDR1 is MNHEY and CDR2 is SVGAGI in the germline V gene. CDR3 sequence (DNA): TGTGCCAGCTTCCCAGGGGGGTCGAACACTGAAGCTTTCTTT. Its protein product is CASFPGGSNTEAFF.